The entry that follows covers one T cell receptor (beta chain) sequence. The antigen is not known. Each CDR3 protein is one row after TCRdb ran MiXCR on the 5' RACE reads. The table includes nearly 650,000 distinct CDR3 sequences, 7.1% detected once. The sample is drawn from a study of identical twins. Study results and limitations: Invariant MAIT and iNKT cells may have partly biased zero-insertion analyses.

The data also belong to a second study, concerning yellow fever vaccine responses in identical twins.

The sequencing input was PBMCs. The TCR sequence derives from a woman aged 18 to 35 in good health.

The CDR3: CASSPGGRDYNEQFF. The CDR3 DNA follows: TGTGCCAGCTCACCAGGGGGCAGGGATTACAATGAGCAGTTCTTC. The chain combines TRBV18 with TRBJ2-1; D is possibly TRBD1 (6 bases). Germline loops: CDR1 KGHSH, CDR2 LQKENI. Trimming took off 2 bases at V and 4 bases at J, with 12 bases between the two ends. This CDR3 has 15 residues.